These 16 T cell receptor beta chains were all obtained from the same sample, sequenced in a study of tissue T cells after allogeneic stem cell transplantation. Some clones are missing from TCRdb's copy, which holds only in-frame ones; the method was immunoSEQ multiplex PCR. In the table there are roughly 20,000 clones, around 70% of which are singletons. The material sequenced was blood. These TCRs come from a female BALB/c mouse in good health. The strain's MHC type: H2-d.

Regarding this clone: All gene names here are mouse names. Read coverage stops 1 residue before the CDR3 terminus; the germline J gene supplies the remainder. The chain is built from TRBV1 and TRBJ1-6; 10 bases are a match to TRBD1. TRBJ1-6 is noted as an ORF with a role that remains uncertain. Per the germline V gene, CDR1 is NSQYPW and CDR2 is LRSPGD (reference sequence). V gave up 1 base and J gave up 6 bases; unmatched junction bases: 3. The CDR3 is 16 residues long. CDR3 residues: CTCSAGQGASNSPLYF. The DNA read from the CDR3 is TGCACCTGCAGTGCAGGACAGGGGGCGAGTAATTCGCCCCTCTAC.

Comments on this clone: The genes and germline here are from mouse. The read is 1 residue too short to cover the CDR3 end, so that end is filled in from the germline J gene. The chain has TRBV13-1 and TRBJ2-1; TRBD2 agrees at 12 bases. The CDR3 has 16 amino acids. Germline assignment: CDR1 NSHNY and CDR2 SYGAGN. V shed 0 bases, J shed 4 bases, and the junction held 2 bases outside the gene matches. The CDR3 region is CASSDAGTGGYAEQFF. Incomplete CDR3 DNA: TGTGCCAGCAGTGATGCTGGGACTGGGGGGTATGCTGAGCAGTTC.

Regarding this clone: Mouse gene names apply. The read ends 1 residue shy of where the CDR3 ends; the end is completed using the germline J gene. The chain joins TRBV13-3 to TRBJ2-7; no clear D gene. CDR3 length: 11 residues. Germline V gives CDR1 NNHDY, CDR2 SYVADS. V was clipped by 5 bases and J by 4 bases, with 7 bases between them. CDR3 DNA (partial): TGTGCCAGCAGGCTGGAATATGAACAGTAC. The encoded protein is CASRLEYEQY. In full, the CDR3 is CASRLEYEQYF.

Details on this clone: Gene names follow the mouse nomenclature. Sequencing ends 1 residue short of the CDR3 end; the germline J gene provides the rest. The V call is TRBV13-3, the J call TRBJ1-1, with 7 nucleotides matching TRBD1. CDR3 length: 14 residues. Germline lookup yields CDR1 NNHDY and CDR2 SYVADS. The V and J ends lost 3 bases and 4 bases, in that order; junction bases with no gene match: 6. CDR3 protein: CASSADRESTEVFF. The CDR3 bases that were read are TGTGCCAGCAGTGCAGACAGGGAAAGCACAGAAGTCTTC.

Regarding this clone: Gene names and germline match the mouse. The DNA ends 1 residue before the CDR3 does, and the rest of the CDR3 is filled in from the germline J gene. This sequence joins TRBV1 and TRBJ2-5; TRBD1 matches at 7 bases. J was trimmed by 7 bases and V by 3 bases; bases with no gene match: 7. The CDR3 extends over 14 amino acids. CDR1 and CDR2 from the germline V gene are NSQYPW and LRSPGD (reference sequence). CDR3 residues: CTCSARQGENTQYF. The CDR3 DNA, read in part, is TGCACCTGCAGTGCCCGACAGGGAGAGAACACCCAGTAC.

About this clone: Gene names are mouse gene names. The sequence runs out 1 residue before the end of the CDR3; the remainder is reconstructed from the germline J gene. The chain combines TRBV2 with TRBJ2-1, with a weak D call TRBD1 (6 bases). Germline V gene data show CDR1 as LGHNA and CDR2 as YSYQKL. The CDR3 sequence is 14 residues long. Trimming removed 1 base at V and 7 bases at J, with 11 bases between. CDR3 region: CASSQGGRGAEQFF. CDR3 DNA, as far as it was read: TGTGCCAGCAGCCAAGGGGGGAGGGGGGCTGAGCAGTTC.

As to this clone: Mouse germline and gene names are used. The sample carries other DNA sequences with the same CDR3. The CDR3 sequence is CAWSPGTGGSQNTLYF. The sequenced part of the CDR3 DNA is TGTGCCTGGAGTCCCGGGACAGGGGGGAGTCAAAACACCTTGTAC. The chain carries TRBV31 and TRBJ2-4, with 11 bases lining up with TRBD1. The read terminates 1 residue ahead of where the CDR3 ends, so the germline J gene completes it. The CDR3 is 16 amino acids. V was pared by 1 base and J by 0 bases, with 3 bases of the junction left unmatched. The germline gives CDR1 GKSSPN, CDR2 SITVG.

Concerning this clone: The gene symbols are mouse symbols. Read coverage stops 1 residue before the CDR3 terminus; the germline J gene supplies the remainder. J is TRBJ1-1 and V is TRBV13-1; D is possibly TRBD1 (5 bases). The V end lost 3 bases, the J end lost 0 bases, and 12 bases lay between the germline ends. CDR1 NSHNY and CDR2 SYGAGN come from the germline V gene. CDR3 length: 15 residues. CDR3 sequence reads: CASSARTPSNTEVFF. CDR3 bases read: TGTGCCAGCAGTGCCCGGACACCTTCAAACACAGAAGTCTTC.

For this clone: Germline and genes here are mouse. The CDR3 end falls 1 residue outside the read, so it is completed with the germline J gene. The chain has TRBV1 and TRBJ1-1; 9 nucleotides line up with TRBD1. The CDR3 runs to 15 residues. J was trimmed by 0 bases and V by 3 bases; bases with no gene match: 2. Germline CDR1 reads NSQYPW; CDR2 reads LRSPGD (reference sequence). The sequenced CDR3 bases are TGCACCTGCAGTGCCAGGGACAGGGCAAACACAGAAGTCTTC. Amino acids: CTCSARDRANTEVF. The entire CDR3 reads CTCSARDRANTEVFF.

On this clone: Mouse names are used for the genes. The observed sequence ends 1 residue before the CDR3 terminus, with the missing tail filled in from the germline J gene. V gene TRBV19 combines with J gene TRBJ1-4; D remains ambiguous. The CDR3 runs to 13 residues. Between the trimmed V and J ends, which lost 1 base and 0 bases, there was a span of 1 base. Germline values: CDR1 FNHDT, CDR2 SITEND (reference sequence). CDR3 DNA (partial): TGTGCCAGCAGTATAATTTCCAACGAAAGATTATTT. Translated: CASSIISNERLF. The complete CDR3 reads CASSIISNERLFF.

This clone was recorded a few times. Mouse germline and gene names are used. The read finishes 1 residue shy of the CDR3 end, and the germline J gene is used to complete it. The rearrangement uses TRBV19 and TRBJ1-5; 7 bases agree with TRBD1. V shed 4 bases and J 5 bases; nucleotides not matched to a gene: 3. The length of the CDR3 is 13 residues. Germline V lookup: CDR1 FNHDT, CDR2 SITEND (reference sequence). This CDR3 is CASSRDSDQAPLF. Partial CDR3 DNA: TGTGCCAGCAGTCGGGACAGCGACCAGGCTCCGCTT.

On this clone: The listed genes are named as in mouse. The CDR3 end lies 1 residue beyond the end of the read and is filled in from the germline J gene. The V and J genes are TRBV13-2 and TRBJ2-5; D perhaps matches TRBD1 (7 bases). From germline, CDR1 is NNHNN and CDR2 SYGAGS (reference sequence). V was trimmed by 0 bases and J by 3 bases, leaving 11 bases between them. CDR3 length: 15 amino acids. CDR3: CASGDAAGGQDTQYF. The CDR3 bases that were read are TGTGCCAGCGGTGATGCGGCAGGGGGGCAAGACACCCAGTAC.

A word on this clone: Gene names and germline refer to mouse. Read data end 1 residue before the CDR3 end; the end is taken from the germline J gene. The chain combines TRBV2 with TRBJ1-1; 7 bases align to TRBD1. CDR3 length equals 16 residues. The germline CDR1 and CDR2 sequences are LGHNA and YSYQKL. V shed 4 bases and J 0 bases; nucleotides not matched to a gene: 8. This CDR3 is CASSPSTGKANTEVFF. Incomplete CDR3 DNA: TGTGCCAGCAGCCCCTCGACAGGGAAAGCAAACACAGAAGTCTTC.

In regard to this clone: Gene names and germline match the mouse. The observed sequence ends 1 residue before the CDR3 terminus, with the missing tail filled in from the germline J gene. The V call is TRBV19, the J call TRBJ2-7; TRBD1 or TRBD2 may be the D gene (5 bases each). CDR3 length equals 12 residues. V was shortened by 5 bases and J by 2 bases, with 8 bases between the two germline ends. Looked up from germline, CDR1 is FNHDT and CDR2 is SITEND (reference sequence). The sequenced part of the CDR3 DNA is TGTGCCAGCAGCCGGGACCCCTATGAACAGTAC. Protein sequence: CASSRDPYEQY. The complete CDR3 reads CASSRDPYEQYF.

Concerning this clone itself: Here the gene names and germline are mouse. The CDR3 end falls 1 residue outside the read, so it is completed with the germline J gene. V gene TRBV13-2 combines with J gene TRBJ2-3, with D perhaps matching TRBD1 (5 bases). V was shortened by 5 bases and J by 0 bases, with 10 bases between the two germline ends. Germline assignment: CDR1 NNHNN and CDR2 SYGAGS (reference sequence). The CDR3 is 14 amino acids. CDR3 protein: CASGQGRSAETLYF. The covered CDR3 bases are TGTGCCAGCGGGCAGGGAAGAAGTGCAGAAACGCTGTAT.

With regard to this clone: The germline and genes are mouse ones. The CDR3 end is not reached by the read, which stops 1 residue before it; the germline J gene fills it in. The chain has TRBV13-2 and TRBJ1-4; 12 nucleotides agree with TRBD1. Trimming removed 4 bases from V and 7 bases from J; junction bases left unmatched: 8. Germline assignment: CDR1 NNHNN and CDR2 SYGAGS (reference sequence). CDR3 length equals 16 residues. The CDR3 is CASGLPGQGASERLFF. The DNA read from the CDR3 is TGTGCCAGCGGTCTACCGGGACAGGGGGCGAGCGAAAGATTATTT.